One and the same sample provided the 11 T cell receptor beta chains below, sequenced in a study of blood T cells in healthy people across ages. A second roughly 6 to 12 cycle PCR used barcoded and J-beta primers. TCRdb reprocessed the 5' RACE reads with MiXCR, giving one entry per CDR3 protein. This table holds about 780,000 distinct CDR3 sequences, more than 35% found once. Material: blood. Receptors originate from a man at least 80 years old in good health.

The chain recombines TRBV20-1 with TRBJ1-4, with 7 bases fitting TRBD1. V shed 0 bases and J 7 bases; nucleotides not matched to a gene: 8. Germline V CDR1 and CDR2: DFQATT, SNEGSKA (reference sequence). The CDR3 is 15 amino acids. The CDR3 DNA follows: TGCAGTGCTAGAGATCCGCGACAGGGAGGTGAAAAACTGTTTTTT. It specifies CSARDPRQGGEKLFF.

This clonotype was picked up a small number of times. The genes are TRBV7-9 and TRBJ2-2; no clear D gene. V was cut by 4 bases and J by 6 bases, with 15 bases left in between. The CDR3 spans 15 residues. From germline, CDR1 is SEHNR and CDR2 FQNEAQ (reference sequence). DNA of the CDR3: TGTGCCAGCAGCTCGGAAGGCCGAGGAGCCGGGGAGCTGTTTTTT. Protein product: CASSSEGRGAGELFF.

This clonotype was detected a few times. The junction does not match germline at one end; this may be a read error. The chain employs TRBV7-8 and TRBJ2-3, with 9 positions matching TRBD2. CDR1 and CDR2 (germline): SGHVS, FQNEAQ. This CDR3 comprises 22 residues. Here the CDR3 DNA reads TGTGCCAGCAGTTTAGGCCGGGCCCCATTGCCGGCTAGCGGGGATAGCACAGATACGCAGTATTTT. Protein product: CASSLGRAPLPASGDSTDTQYF.

V and J are TRBV11-2 and TRBJ2-3; D gene unclear. Germline V gene data show CDR1 as SGHAT and CDR2 as FQNNGV. The CDR3 length is 11 residues. V was trimmed by 5 bases and J by 9 bases, leaving 9 bases between them. Here the CDR3 reads CASSPLNTQYF. Written as DNA, the CDR3 is TGTGCCAGCAGCCCCCTCAACACGCAGTATTTT. The full variable domain, completed using reference TRBV11-2 and TRBJ2-3, is EAGVAQSPRYKIIEKRQSVAFWCNPISGHATLYWYQQILGQGPKLLIQFQNNGVVDDSQLPKDRFSAERLKGVDSTLKIQPAKLEDSAVYLCASSPLNTQYFGPGTRLTVL.

This clonotype turned up a few times. The rearrangement uses TRBV10-3 and TRBJ2-1; D ambiguous. This CDR3 is built from 12 residues. Looked up from germline, CDR1 is ENHRY and CDR2 is SYGVKD. The V end was cut by 4 bases, the J end by 5 bases, with 6 bases between. The CDR3 DNA reads TGTGCCATCAGTGTCGGCAACAATGAGCAGTTCTTC. Its translation is CAISVGNNEQFF.

The chain combines TRBV7-9 with TRBJ1-2; unclear D gene. The CDR3 is 12 residues long. Germline-derived CDR1 and CDR2 are SEHNR and FQNEAQ (reference sequence). Trimming cost V 2 bases and J 8 bases, with 9 bases left between them. CDR3 sequence reads: CASSLSQAGYTF. The CDR3 region has the DNA TGTGCCAGCAGCTTATCGCAGGCAGGCTACACCTTC.

Concerning this clonotype itself: At one end the junction does not follow the germline gene, possibly because of a read error. CDR3: CASGLQGHLGETQYF. CDR3 in DNA: TGCGCCAGCGGCTTGCAAGGACACCTGGGAGAGACCCAGTACTTC. The chain couples TRBV5-1 to TRBJ2-5; tentative D call: TRBD1 (5 bases). Germline CDR1 SGHRS, CDR2 YFSETQ. This CDR3 has 15 residues.

The chain uses TRBV9 and TRBJ2-5; 9 bases agree with TRBD2. The DNA end lines up better with TRBJ2-7; the J call may be wrong. Germline V CDR1 and CDR2: SGDLS, YYNGEE. The CDR3 runs to 15 residues. CDR3 protein: CASSARTSATYEQYF. The CDR3 nucleotides are TGTGCCAGCAGCGCACGGACTAGCGCGACCTACGAGCAGTACTTC.

This chain joins TRBV4-1 and TRBJ2-3, with D possibly TRBD2 on 7 matching bases. The CDR3 covers 18 residues. Germline V lookup: CDR1 MGHRA, CDR2 YSYEKL. Trimming removed 0 bases from V and 0 bases from J, with 16 bases in between. DNA for the CDR3: TGCGCCAGCAGCCAAGAACTGGGGGCTAGCGGAAGCACAGATACGCAGTATTTT. This sequence encodes CASSQELGASGSTDTQYF.

Ten or more counts support this clonotype. The chain is built from TRBV5-1 and TRBJ2-7, with D maybe TRBD1 (6 bases). V lost 0 bases and J lost 6, with 13 bases in between. Looked up from germline, CDR1 is SGHRS and CDR2 is YFSETQ. The CDR3 runs to 14 residues. CDR3 loop: CASSLVRDTGEQYF. CDR3 nucleotides: TGCGCCAGCAGCTTGGTCAGGGACACTGGCGAGCAGTACTTC.

The chain uses TRBV5-1 and TRBJ2-1; 8 bases are shared with TRBD1. V was pared by 4 bases and J by 0 bases, with 3 bases of the junction left unmatched. The CDR3 runs 15 residues. Germline V gene data show CDR1 as SGHRS and CDR2 as YFSETQ. The CDR3 DNA sequence: TGCGCCAGCAGCCCGACAGGGGTCTCCTACAATGAGCAGTTCTTC. It translates to CASSPTGVSYNEQFF.